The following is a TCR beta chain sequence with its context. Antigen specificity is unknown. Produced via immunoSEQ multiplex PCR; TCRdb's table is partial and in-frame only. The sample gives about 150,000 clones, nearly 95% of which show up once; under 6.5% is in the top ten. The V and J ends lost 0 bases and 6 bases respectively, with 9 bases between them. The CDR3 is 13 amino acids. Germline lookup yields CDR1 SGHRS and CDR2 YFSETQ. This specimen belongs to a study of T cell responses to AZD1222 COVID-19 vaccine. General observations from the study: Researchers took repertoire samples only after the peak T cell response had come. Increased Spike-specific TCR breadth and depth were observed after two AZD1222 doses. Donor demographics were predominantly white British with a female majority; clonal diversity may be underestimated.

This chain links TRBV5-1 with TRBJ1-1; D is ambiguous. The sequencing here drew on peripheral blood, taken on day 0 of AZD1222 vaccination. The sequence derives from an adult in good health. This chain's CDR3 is CASSLGVGPEAFF. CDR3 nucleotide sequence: TGCGCCAGCAGCTTGGGGGTGGGTCCTGAAGCTTTCTTT.